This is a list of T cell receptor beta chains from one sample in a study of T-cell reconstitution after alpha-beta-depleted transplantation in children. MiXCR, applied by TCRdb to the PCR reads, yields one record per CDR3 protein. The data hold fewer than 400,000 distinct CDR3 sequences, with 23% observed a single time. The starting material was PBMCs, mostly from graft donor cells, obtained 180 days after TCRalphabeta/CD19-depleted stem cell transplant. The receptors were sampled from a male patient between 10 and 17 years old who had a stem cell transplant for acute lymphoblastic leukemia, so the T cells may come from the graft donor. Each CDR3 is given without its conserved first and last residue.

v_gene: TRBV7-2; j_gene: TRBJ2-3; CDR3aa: ASSLRLAVSTDTQY
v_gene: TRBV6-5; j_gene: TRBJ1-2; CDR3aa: ASGQGRGYT
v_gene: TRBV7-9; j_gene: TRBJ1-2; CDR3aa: ASSLRDGGYGYT
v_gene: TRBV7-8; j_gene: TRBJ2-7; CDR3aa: ASRPGRGVKPGYYEQY
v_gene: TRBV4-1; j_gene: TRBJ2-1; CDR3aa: ASSLSGGLATGNEQF
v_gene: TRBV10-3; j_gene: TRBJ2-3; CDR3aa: AISGGLSGGTGTDTQY
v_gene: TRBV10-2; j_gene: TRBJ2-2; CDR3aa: ASRDWWGDTGELF
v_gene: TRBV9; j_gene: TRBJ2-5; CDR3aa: ASSPPKTSYQETQY
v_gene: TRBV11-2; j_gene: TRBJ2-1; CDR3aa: ATRRLAGGGEQF
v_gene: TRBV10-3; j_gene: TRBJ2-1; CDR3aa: AISLVYNEQF
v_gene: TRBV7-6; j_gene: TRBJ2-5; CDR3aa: ASSSPLAGVAPETQY
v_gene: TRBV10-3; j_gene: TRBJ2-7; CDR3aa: AIRPGQTYEQY
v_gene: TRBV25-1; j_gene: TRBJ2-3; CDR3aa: ASSEGTGNKGDTQY
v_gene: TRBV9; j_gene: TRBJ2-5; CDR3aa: ASSGRSLETQY
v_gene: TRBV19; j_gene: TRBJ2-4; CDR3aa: ASSTIVFAKDIQY
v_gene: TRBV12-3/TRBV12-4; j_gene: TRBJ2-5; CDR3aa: ASSTTLPETQY
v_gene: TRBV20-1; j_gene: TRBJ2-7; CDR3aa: SARATSNYEQY
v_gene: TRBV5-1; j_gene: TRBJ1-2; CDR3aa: ASSFVRGQANYGYT
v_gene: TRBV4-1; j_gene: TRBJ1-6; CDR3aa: ASSQLPVPLRSPLH
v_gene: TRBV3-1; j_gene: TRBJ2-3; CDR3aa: ASSYGTDTQY
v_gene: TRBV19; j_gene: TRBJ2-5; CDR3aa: ASSATSKGETQY
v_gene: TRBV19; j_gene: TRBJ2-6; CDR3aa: ASIPRIGANVLT
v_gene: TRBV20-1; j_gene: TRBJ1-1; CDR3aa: SARGQGARNTEAF
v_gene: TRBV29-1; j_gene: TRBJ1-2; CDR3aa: SVEGGDRGWRNYGYT
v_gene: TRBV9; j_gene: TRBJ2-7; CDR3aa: ASSVSGRAYEQY
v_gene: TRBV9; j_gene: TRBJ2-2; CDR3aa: ASSVIGAANTGELF
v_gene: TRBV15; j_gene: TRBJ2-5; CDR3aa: ATSRDLGRRETQY
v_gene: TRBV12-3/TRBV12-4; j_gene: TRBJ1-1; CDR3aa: ASSFGVGLEAF
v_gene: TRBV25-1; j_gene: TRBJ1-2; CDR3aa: ASVRTGYSTGYT
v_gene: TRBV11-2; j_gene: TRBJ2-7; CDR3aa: ASSLVFSGQSSYEQY
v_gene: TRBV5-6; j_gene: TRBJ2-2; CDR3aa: ASIGTVPNTGELF
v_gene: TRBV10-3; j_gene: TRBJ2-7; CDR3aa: AISRGTYEQY
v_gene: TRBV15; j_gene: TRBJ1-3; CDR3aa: ATSRGTGGSGNTIY
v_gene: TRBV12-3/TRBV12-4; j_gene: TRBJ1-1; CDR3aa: ASSLVFEGPMTTEAF
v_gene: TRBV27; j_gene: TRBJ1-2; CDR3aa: ASSSLRTGNYGYT
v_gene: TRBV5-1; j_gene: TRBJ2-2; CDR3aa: ASSLEGPGELF
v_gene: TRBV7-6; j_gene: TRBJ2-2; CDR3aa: ASSFFEGLAGGPTGELF
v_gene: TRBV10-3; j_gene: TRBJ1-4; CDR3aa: AISEQDRGPKKLF
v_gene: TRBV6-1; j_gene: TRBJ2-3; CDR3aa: ASTRTSGRTDTQY
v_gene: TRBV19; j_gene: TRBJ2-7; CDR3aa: ASSPGQGQYEQY
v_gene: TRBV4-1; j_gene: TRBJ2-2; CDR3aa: ASSHRQGGLGELF
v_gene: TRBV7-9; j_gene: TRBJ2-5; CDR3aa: ASSLKSEETQY
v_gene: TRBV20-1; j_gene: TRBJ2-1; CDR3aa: SARFGWGTNEQF
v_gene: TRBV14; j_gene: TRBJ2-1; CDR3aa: ASSLTYNEQF
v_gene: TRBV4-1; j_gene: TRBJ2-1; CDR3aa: ASSQGRGLYNEQF
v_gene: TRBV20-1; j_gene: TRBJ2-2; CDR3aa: SAREPRWTGATGELF
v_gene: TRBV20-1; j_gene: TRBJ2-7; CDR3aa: SASRQSSYEQY
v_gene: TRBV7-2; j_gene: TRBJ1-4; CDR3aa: ASSVTGVPNEKLF
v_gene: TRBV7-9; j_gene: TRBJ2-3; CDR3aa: ASSPGETSGTTDTQY